This T cell receptor (beta chain) derives from a study of shared clonotypes between healthy human individuals. Study in general: CD4 naive and CD4 memory each took three plates per donor, while CD8 naive took two and CD8 memory one.

All donors were healthy HIV-negative adults lacking recent acute infections or vaccinations. Genomic DNA of each subset was evenly split across several immunoSEQ plates. The protocol was immunoSEQ multiplex PCR, while the TCRdb copy is restricted to in-frame clones and leaves out a portion. The sample has more than 2,000,000 clones, approximately 94% seen once. This CDR3 spans 15 amino acids. V shed 5 bases and J 4 bases; nucleotides not matched to a gene: 7. CDR1 is LNHDA and CDR2 is SQIVND in the germline V gene (reference sequence). This clone has just a few counts. The chain carries TRBV19 and TRBJ2-2, with 7 bases identical to TRBD2. Sequenced sample: naive CD4+ T cells sorted from blood. Indicated subset: CD45RA+ positively selected. This TCR derives from a man aged 18-30 years in good health. CDR3 sequence (DNA): TGTGCCAGTAGTCCCACTAGCGTAGGCACCGGGGAGCTGTTTTTT. Encoded protein: CASSPTSVGTGELFF. The complete variable domain, with remaining parts taken from reference TRBV19 and TRBJ2-2, reads DGGITQSPKYLFRKEGQNVTLSCEQNLNHDAMYWYRQDPGQGLRLIYYSQIVNDFQKGDIAEGYSVSREKKESFPLTVTSAQKNPTAFYLCASSPTSVGTGELFFGEGSRLTVL.